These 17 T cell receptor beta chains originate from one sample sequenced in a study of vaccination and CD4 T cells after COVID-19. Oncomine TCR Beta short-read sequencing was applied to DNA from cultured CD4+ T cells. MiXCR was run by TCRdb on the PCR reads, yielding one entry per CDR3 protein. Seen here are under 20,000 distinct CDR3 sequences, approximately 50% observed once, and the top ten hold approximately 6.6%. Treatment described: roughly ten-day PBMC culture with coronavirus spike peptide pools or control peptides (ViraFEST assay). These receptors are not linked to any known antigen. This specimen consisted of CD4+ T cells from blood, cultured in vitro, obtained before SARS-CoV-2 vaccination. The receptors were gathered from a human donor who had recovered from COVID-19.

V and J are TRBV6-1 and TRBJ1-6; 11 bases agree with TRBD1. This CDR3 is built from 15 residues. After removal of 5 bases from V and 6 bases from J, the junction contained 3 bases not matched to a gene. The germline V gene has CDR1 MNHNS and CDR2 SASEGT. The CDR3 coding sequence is TGTGCCAGCAGTCCAGGGACAGGGGGTAATTCACCCCTCCACTTT. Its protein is CASSPGTGGNSPLHF.

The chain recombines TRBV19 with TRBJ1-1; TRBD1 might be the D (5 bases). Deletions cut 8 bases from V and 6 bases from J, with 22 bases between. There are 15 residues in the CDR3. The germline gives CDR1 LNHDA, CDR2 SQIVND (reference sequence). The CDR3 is CASSARGPGLPEAFF. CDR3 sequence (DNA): TGTGCCAGTTCCGCGAGGGGACCGGGCCTACCTGAAGCTTTCTTT.

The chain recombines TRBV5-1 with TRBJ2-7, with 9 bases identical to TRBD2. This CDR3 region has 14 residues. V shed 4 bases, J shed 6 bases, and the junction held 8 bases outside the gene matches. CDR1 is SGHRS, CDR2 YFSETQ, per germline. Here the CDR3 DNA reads TGCGCCAGCAGCCAAGGGACTAGCCACCGCGAGCAGTACTTC. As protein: CASSQGTSHREQYF.

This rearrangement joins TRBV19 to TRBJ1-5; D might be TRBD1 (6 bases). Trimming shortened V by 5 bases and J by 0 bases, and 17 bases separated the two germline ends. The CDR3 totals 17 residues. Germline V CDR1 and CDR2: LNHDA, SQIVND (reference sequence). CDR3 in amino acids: CASSRTGTTYSNQPQHF. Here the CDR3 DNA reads TGTGCCAGTAGTCGAACCGGGACAACATATAGCAATCAGCCCCAGCATTTT. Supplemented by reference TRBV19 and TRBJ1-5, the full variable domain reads DGGITQSPKYLFRKEGQNVTLSCEQNLNHDAMYWYRQDPGQGLRLIYYSQIVNDFQKGDIAEGYSVSREKKESFPLTVTSAQKNPTAFYLCASSRTGTTYSNQPQHFGDGTRLSIL.

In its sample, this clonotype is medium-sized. CDR3 bases: TGTGCCACCAGCACGGGACTAGCGGACTCAGATACGCAGTATTTT. Translating gives CATSTGLADSDTQYF. The rearrangement links TRBV15 to TRBJ2-3; 11 nucleotides match TRBD2. The CDR3 runs 15 residues. V lost 4 bases and J lost 4; bases outside the gene matches: 4. CDR1 and CDR2 from the germline V gene are LNHNV and YYDKDF (reference sequence).

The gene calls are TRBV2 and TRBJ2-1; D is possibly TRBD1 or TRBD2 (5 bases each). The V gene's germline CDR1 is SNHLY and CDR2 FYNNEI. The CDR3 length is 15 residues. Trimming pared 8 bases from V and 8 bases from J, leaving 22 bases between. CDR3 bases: TGTGCCAGCTGCCCCCAGAGGTGGGGACGCTATGAGCAGTTCTTC. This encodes CASCPQRWGRYEQFF.

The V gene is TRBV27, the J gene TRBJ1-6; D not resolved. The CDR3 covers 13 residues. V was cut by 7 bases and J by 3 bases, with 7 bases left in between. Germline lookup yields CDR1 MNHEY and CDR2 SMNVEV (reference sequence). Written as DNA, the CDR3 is TGTGCCAGCAAACCCCGCTATAATTCACCCCTCCACTTT. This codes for CASKPRYNSPLHF.

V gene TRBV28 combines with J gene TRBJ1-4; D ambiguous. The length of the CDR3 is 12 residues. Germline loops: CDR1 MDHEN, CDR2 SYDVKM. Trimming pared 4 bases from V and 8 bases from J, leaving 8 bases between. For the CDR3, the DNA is TGTGCCAGCAGTTCACTGGGGGAAAAACTGTTTTTT. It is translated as CASSSLGEKLFF. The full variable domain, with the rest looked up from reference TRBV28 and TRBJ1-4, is DVKVTQSSRYLVKRTGEKVFLECVQDMDHENMFWYRQDPGLGLRLIYFSYDVKMKEKGDIPEGYSVSREKKERFSLILESASTNQTSMYLCASSSLGEKLFFGSGTQLSVL.

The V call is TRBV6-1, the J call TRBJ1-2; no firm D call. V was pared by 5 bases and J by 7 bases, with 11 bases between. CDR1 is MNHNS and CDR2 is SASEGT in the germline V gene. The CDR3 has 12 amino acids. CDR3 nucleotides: TGTGCCAGCAGTCCAGCTACCTCTGGCTACACCTTC. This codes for CASSPATSGYTF.

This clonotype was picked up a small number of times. DNA of the CDR3: TGTGCCAGCAGTGAAGACCGCTTCAATCAGCCCCAGCATTTT. Protein: CASSEDRFNQPQHF. The chain combines TRBV2 with TRBJ1-5; D ambiguous. The CDR3 spans 14 residues. Germline-derived CDR1 and CDR2 are SNHLY and FYNNEI. Deletions cut 1 base from V and 3 bases from J, with 7 bases between. The complete variable domain, with remaining parts taken from reference TRBV2 and TRBJ1-5, reads EPEVTQTPSHQVTQMGQEVILRCVPISNHLYFYWYRQILGQKVEFLVSFYNNEISEKSEIFDDQFSVERPDGSNFTLKIRSTKLEDSAMYFCASSEDRFNQPQHFGDGTRLSIL.

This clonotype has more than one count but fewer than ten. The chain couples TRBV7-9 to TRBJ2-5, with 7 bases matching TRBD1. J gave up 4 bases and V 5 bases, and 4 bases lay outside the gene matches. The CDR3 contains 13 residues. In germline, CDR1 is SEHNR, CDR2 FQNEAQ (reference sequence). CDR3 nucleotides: TGTGCCAGCAGCGACAGGGTACGAGAGACCCAGTACTTC. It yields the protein CASSDRVRETQYF.

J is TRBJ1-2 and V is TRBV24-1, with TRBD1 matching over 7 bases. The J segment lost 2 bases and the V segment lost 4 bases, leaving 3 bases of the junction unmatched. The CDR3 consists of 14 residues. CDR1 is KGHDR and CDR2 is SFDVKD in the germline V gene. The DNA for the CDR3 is TGTGCCACCAGTGACCCGGGACAGAACTATGGCTACACCTTC. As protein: CATSDPGQNYGYTF.

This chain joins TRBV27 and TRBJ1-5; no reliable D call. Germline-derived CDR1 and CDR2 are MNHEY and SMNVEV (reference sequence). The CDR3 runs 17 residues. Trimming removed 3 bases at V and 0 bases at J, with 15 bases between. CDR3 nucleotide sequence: TGTGCCAGCAGTTTGCCCCCCCCCGGGATTAGCAATCAGCCCCAGCATTTT. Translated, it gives CASSLPPPGISNQPQHF.

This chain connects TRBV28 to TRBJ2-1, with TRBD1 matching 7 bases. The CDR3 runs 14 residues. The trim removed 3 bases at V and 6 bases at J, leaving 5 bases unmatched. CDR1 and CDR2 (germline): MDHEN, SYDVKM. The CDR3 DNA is TGTGCCAGCAGTTTCGCCAACAGGGGCAATGAGCAGTTCTTC. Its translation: CASSFANRGNEQFF.

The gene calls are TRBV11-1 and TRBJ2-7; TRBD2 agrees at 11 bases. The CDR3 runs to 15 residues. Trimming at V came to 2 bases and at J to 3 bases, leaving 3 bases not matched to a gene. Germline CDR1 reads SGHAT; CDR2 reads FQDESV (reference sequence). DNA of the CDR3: TGTGCCAGCAGCTTAAGGGGGACTAGCGGCTACGAGCAGTACTTC. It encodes CASSLRGTSGYEQYF. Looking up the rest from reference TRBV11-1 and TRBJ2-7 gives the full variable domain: EAEVAQSPRYKITEKSQAVAFWCDPISGHATLYWYRQILGQGPELLVQFQDESVVDDSQLPKDRFSAERLKGVDSTLKIQPAELGDSAMYLCASSLRGTSGYEQYFGPGTRLTVT.

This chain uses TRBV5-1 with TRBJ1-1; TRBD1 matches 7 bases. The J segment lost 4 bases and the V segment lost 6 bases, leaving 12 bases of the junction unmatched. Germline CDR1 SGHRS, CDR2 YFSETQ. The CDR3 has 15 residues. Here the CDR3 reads CASTKEGARPTEAFF. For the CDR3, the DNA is TGCGCCAGCACGAAGGAGGGGGCGCGCCCCACTGAAGCTTTCTTT.

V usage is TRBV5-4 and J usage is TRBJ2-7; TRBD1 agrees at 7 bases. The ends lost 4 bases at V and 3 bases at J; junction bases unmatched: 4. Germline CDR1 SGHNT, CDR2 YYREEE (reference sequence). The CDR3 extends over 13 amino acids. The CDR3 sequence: CASSQGTDYEQYF. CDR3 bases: TGTGCCAGCAGCCAGGGGACAGACTACGAGCAGTACTTC.